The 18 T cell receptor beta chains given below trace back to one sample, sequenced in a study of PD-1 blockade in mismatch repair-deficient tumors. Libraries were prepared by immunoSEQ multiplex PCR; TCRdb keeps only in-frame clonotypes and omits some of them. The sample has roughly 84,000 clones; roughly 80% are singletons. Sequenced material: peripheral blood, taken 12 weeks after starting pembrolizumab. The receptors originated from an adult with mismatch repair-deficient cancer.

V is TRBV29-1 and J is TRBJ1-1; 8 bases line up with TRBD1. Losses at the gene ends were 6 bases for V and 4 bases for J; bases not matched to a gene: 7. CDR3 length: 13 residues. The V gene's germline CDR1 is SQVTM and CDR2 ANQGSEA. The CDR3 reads CSVANTGGTEAFF. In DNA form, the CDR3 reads TGCAGCGTCGCTAATACAGGGGGCACTGAAGCTTTCTTT.

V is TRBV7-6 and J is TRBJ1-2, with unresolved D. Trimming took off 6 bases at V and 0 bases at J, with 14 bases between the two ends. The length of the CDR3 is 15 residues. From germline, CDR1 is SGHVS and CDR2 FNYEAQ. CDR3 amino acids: CASRALTNPNYGYTF. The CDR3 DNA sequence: TGTGCCAGCAGGGCACTAACAAACCCTAACTATGGCTACACCTTC.

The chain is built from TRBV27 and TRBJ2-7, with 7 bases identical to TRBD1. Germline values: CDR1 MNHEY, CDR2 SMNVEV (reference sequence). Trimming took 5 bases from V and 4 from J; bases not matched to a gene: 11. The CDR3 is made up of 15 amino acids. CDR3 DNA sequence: TGTGCCAGCAGTATGCGCGACAGGGCAAGTTACGAGCAGTACTTC. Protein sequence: CASSMRDRASYEQYF.

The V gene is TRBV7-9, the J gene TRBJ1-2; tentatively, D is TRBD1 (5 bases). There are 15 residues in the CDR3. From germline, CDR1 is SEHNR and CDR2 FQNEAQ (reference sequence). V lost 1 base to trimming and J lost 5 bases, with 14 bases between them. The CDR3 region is CASSLEARGLYGYTF. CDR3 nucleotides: TGTGCCAGCAGCTTAGAGGCGCGGGGACTTTATGGCTACACCTTC. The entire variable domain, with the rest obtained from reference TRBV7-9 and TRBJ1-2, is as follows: DTGVSQNPRHKITKRGQNVTFRCDPISEHNRLYWYRQTLGQGPEFLTYFQNEAQLEKSRLLSDRFSAERPKGSFSTLEIQRTEQGDSAMYLCASSLEARGLYGYTFGSGTRLTVV.

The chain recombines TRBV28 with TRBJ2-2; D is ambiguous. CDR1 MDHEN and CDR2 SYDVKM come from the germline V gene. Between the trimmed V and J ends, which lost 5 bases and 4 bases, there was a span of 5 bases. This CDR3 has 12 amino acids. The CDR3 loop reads CASSLGTGELFF. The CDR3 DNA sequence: TGTGCCAGCAGTCTAGGCACCGGGGAGCTGTTTTTT.

This chain's CDR3 is CASSPRDSMDTQYF. In nucleotides, the CDR3 is TGTGCCAGCAGCCCTCGGGACTCAATGGATACGCAGTATTTT. The genes are TRBV4-2 and TRBJ2-3; a weak D match, TRBD2 (6 bases). The CDR3 spans 14 residues. Germline V gene lookup returns CDR1 LGHNA and CDR2 YNFKEQ. V gave up 4 bases and J gave up 6 bases, with 14 bases separating them.

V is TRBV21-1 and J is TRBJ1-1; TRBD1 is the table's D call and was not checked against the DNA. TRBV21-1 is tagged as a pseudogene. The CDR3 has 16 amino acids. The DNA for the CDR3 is TGTGCCAGCAGCAATCTTCCTACAGGGAGAAACACTGAAGCTTTCTTT. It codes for CASSNLPTGRNTEAFF.

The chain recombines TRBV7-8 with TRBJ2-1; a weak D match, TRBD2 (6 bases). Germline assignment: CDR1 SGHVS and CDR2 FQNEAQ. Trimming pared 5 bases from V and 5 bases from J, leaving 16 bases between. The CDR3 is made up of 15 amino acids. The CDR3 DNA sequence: TGTGCCAGCAGCCCGCCGGGGGAAAGGGACAATGAGCAGTTCTTC. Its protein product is CASSPPGERDNEQFF. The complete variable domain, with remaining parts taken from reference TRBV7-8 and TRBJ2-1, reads GAGVSQSPRYKVAKRGQDVALRCDPISGHVSLFWYQQALGQGPEFLTYFQNEAQLDKSGLPSDRFFAERPEGSVSTLKIQRTQQEDSAVYLCASSPPGERDNEQFFGPGTRLTVL.

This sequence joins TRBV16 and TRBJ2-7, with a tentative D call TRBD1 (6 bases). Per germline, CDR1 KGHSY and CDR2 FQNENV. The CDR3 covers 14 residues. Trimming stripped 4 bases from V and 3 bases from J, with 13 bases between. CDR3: CASSRGQSSYEQYF. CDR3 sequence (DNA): TGTGCCAGCAGCCGCGGACAGTCAAGCTACGAGCAGTACTTC.

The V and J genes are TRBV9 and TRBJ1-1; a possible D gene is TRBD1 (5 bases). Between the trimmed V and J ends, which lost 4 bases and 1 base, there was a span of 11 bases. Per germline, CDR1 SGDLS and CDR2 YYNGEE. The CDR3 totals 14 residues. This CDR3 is CASSTDGGNTEAFF. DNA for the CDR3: TGTGCCAGCAGCACAGACGGGGGGAACACTGAAGCTTTCTTT.

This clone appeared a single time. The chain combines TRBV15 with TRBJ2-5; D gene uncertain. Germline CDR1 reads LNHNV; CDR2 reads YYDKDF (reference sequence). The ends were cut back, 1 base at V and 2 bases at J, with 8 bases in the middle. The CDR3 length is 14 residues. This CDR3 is CATSRVGEQETQYF. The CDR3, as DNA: TGTGCCACCAGCAGAGTTGGTGAACAAGAGACCCAGTACTTC.

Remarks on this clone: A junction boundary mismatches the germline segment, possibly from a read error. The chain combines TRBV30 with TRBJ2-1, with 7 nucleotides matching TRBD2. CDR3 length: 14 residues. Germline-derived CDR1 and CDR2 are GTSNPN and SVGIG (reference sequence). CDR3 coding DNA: TGTGCCTGGAGTGGCGGGAGTTTTGGCAATAAGCAGTTCTTC. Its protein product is CAWSGGSFGNKQFF.

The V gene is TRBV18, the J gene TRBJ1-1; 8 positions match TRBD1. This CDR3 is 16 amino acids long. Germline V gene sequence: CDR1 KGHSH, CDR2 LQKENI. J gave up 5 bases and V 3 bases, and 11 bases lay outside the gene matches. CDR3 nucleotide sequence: TGTGCCAGCTCACCTATGTTGGGACAGGAGGGGACTGAAGCTTTCTTT. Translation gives CASSPMLGQEGTEAFF.

CDR3 DNA: TGCGCCAGCAGCCCCGGCGGGACTGGGCCATCCTACAATGAGCAGTTCTTC. Protein sequence: CASSPGGTGPSYNEQFF. The V and J genes are TRBV5-1 and TRBJ2-1; D might be TRBD2 (6 bases). The V gene lost 4 bases and the J gene lost 1 base, with 18 bases spanning the gap. CDR3 length: 17 residues. Germline V gives CDR1 SGHRS, CDR2 YFSETQ.

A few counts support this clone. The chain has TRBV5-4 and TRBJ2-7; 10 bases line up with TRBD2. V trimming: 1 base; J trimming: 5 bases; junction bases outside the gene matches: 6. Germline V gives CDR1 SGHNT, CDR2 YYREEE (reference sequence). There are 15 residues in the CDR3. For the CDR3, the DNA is TGTGCCAGCAGCTTGCAAGCGGGAGGGCCCGACGAGCAGTACTTC. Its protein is CASSLQAGGPDEQYF. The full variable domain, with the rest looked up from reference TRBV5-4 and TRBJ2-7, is ETGVTQSPTHLIKTRGQQVTLRCSSQSGHNTVSWYQQALGQGPQFIFQYYREEENGRGNFPPRFSGLQFPNYSSELNVNALELDDSALYLCASSLQAGGPDEQYFGPGTRLTVT.

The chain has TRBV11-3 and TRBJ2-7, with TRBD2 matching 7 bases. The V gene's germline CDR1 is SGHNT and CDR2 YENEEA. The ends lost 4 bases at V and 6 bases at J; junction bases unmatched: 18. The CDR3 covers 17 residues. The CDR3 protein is CASSSSPFERDTSEQYF. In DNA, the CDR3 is TGTGCCAGCAGCTCCTCCCCATTCGAGCGGGATACGTCCGAGCAGTACTTC.

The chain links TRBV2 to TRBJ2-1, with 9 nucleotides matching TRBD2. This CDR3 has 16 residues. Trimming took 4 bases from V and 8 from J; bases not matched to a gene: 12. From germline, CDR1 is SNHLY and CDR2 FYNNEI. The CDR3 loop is CASSVFGREGHYEQFF. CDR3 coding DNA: TGTGCCAGCAGTGTTTTTGGGCGGGAGGGCCACTATGAGCAGTTCTTC.

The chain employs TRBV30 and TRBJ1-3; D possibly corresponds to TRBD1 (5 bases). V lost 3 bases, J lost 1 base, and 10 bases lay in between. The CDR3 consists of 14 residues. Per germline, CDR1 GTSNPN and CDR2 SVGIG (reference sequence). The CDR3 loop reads CAWRLPGSGNTIYF. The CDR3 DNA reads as TGTGCCTGGAGGCTCCCAGGGTCTGGAAACACCATATATTTT.